A selection of T cell receptor beta chains follows, all from one sample in a study of T cells after yellow fever vaccination. TCRdb reprocessed the 5' RACE reads with MiXCR, giving one entry per CDR3 protein. The data hold some 500,000 distinct CDR3 sequences, with approximately 13% observed a single time. The source was PBMCs, collected on the day of the yellow fever booster vaccination. The receptor source for this set is a man between 25 and 39 years old who received the YFV17D yellow fever vaccine. Both conserved end residues are part of each CDR3. D genes are given only for firm matches. Not all rows give a size; the values are once, few, many and, for expanded clones, a class.

d_call	clone_size	v_call	j_call	cdr3_nt	cdr3_aa
NA	NA	TRBV9	TRBJ2-1	TGTGCCAGCAGCGTTTTGGATTTGAATGAGCAGTTCTTC	CASSVLDLNEQFF
NA	few	TRBV5-4	TRBJ2-3	TGTGCCAGCAGTTTTCGACCCCAGACGCTCACTAGCACAGATACGCAGTATTTT	CASSFRPQTLTSTDTQYF
NA	NA	TRBV7-2	TRBJ2-1	TGTGCCAGCAGCCTCGGGGGACACACCTACAATGAGCAGTTCTTC	CASSLGGHTYNEQFF
NA	few	TRBV4-3	TRBJ2-4	TGCGCCAGCAGCCAAGTCGGGCGGGGGCCCAAAAACATTCAGTACTTC	CASSQVGRGPKNIQYF
NA	few	TRBV3-1	TRBJ2-1	TGTGCCAGCAGCCAACGACAGGTCAATGAGCAGTTCTTC	CASSQRQVNEQFF
NA	few	TRBV28	TRBJ2-3	TGTGCCAGCAATCGGGGGCCCGTGGATACGCAGTATTTT	CASNRGPVDTQYF
NA	few	TRBV6-2/TRBV6-3	TRBJ2-5	TGTGCCAGCAGTAGCTCGCCGGGGACCCAGTACTTC	CASSSSPGTQYF
TRBD1	few	TRBV12-5	TRBJ1-6	TGTGCTAGTGGTTTGACAACAGGGGGCAATTCACCCCTCCACTTT	CASGLTTGGNSPLHF
TRBD1	NA	TRBV6-1	TRBJ2-1	TGTGCCAGCAACCGACAGGGCCTGGACAATGAGCAGTTCTTC	CASNRQGLDNEQFF
NA	NA	TRBV9	TRBJ2-1	NA	CASSVASGTSGSGRFF
TRBD1	NA	TRBV27	TRBJ2-1	TGTGCCACCCAATACGGGACAGGGTTCAATGAGCAGTTCTTC	CATQYGTGFNEQFF
TRBD2	once	TRBV18	TRBJ2-3	TGTGCCAGCTCACCAGACAGCGGGACTAGCACAGATACGCAGTATTTT	CASSPDSGTSTDTQYF
TRBD1	NA	TRBV7-9	TRBJ2-7	TGTGCCAGCAGCTTAGGACAGGGAGTATACTACGAGCAGTACTTC	CASSLGQGVYYEQYF
TRBD2	NA	TRBV12-3/TRBV12-4	TRBJ2-1	TGTGCCAGCAGTCCCGAGCGGGGTGAGCAGTTCTTC	CASSPERGEQFF
NA	few	TRBV3-1	TRBJ1-6	TGTGCCAGCAGTCCCCGGGGAGTCCAAGCACCCCTCCACTTT	CASSPRGVQAPLHF
TRBD1	NA	TRBV7-2	TRBJ2-7	TGTGCCAGCAGCGTGGAGGACAGGGGCACTTACGAGCAGTACTTC	CASSVEDRGTYEQYF
NA	few	TRBV18	TRBJ2-1	TGTGCCAGCTCACCTAACCCCGGGACCAATAACAATGAGCAGTTCTTC	CASSPNPGTNNNEQFF
TRBD2	NA	TRBV7-2	TRBJ2-2	TGTGCCAGCAGCTTGATAGCGGGAGAGACCGGGGAGCTGTTTTTT	CASSLIAGETGELFF
TRBD1	few	TRBV6-1	TRBJ1-5	TGTGCCAGCCGGGGACAGGGTTCGGTGGTGCCCCAGCATTTT	CASRGQGSVVPQHF
TRBD1	few	TRBV30	TRBJ1-1	TGTGCCTGGCAGAGACAGGGACTGGGCACTGAAGCTTTCTTT	CAWQRQGLGTEAFF
NA	few	TRBV5-1	TRBJ2-4	TGCGCCAGCAGCTCCCCTGGTAGGGACATTCAGTACTTC	CASSSPGRDIQYF
TRBD2	NA	TRBV29-1	TRBJ2-7	TGCAGCGTTGAGGGACTAGAGGGAGGCGAGCAGTACTTC	CSVEGLEGGEQYF
TRBD1	NA	TRBV11-2	TRBJ1-4	TGTGCCAGCAGCCCGAACAGGGGCACCCGGGAAAAACTGTTTTTT	CASSPNRGTREKLFF
TRBD2	NA	TRBV3-1	TRBJ2-7	TGTGCCAGCTCCCACACAGGACTAGCGGGCCCCGAGCAGTACTTC	CASSHTGLAGPEQYF
TRBD2	few	TRBV6-2/TRBV6-3	TRBJ2-5	TGTGCCAGCAGTCCCTGGACTAGCGTAAAGGAGACCCAGTACTTC	CASSPWTSVKETQYF
TRBD2	NA	TRBV28	TRBJ2-1	TGTGCCAGCAGTGGGACTAGTCGGCTCTACAATGAGCAGTTCTTC	CASSGTSRLYNEQFF
TRBD2	NA	TRBV9	TRBJ2-1	TGTGCCAGCAGCCCGGGAGGACTAGCGGGAAGTGAGCAGTTCTTC	CASSPGGLAGSEQFF
NA	few	TRBV15	TRBJ2-5	TGTGCCACCAGGGGCCAGCAAGAGACCCAGTACTTC	CATRGQQETQYF
TRBD1	few	TRBV9	TRBJ1-4	TGTGCCAGCAGCGTAGGGGACAGAACTAATGAAAAACTGTTTTTT	CASSVGDRTNEKLFF
NA	NA	TRBV5-1	TRBJ2-2	TGCGCCAGCTCTCAGGAGATTGGGACCGGGGAGCTGTTTTTT	CASSQEIGTGELFF
NA	NA	TRBV30	TRBJ2-5	TGTGCCTCCAGCCTAGCGGAGGGGGATTGGGAGACCCAGTACTTC	CASSLAEGDWETQYF
NA	NA	TRBV5-1	TRBJ2-1	TGCGCCAGCAGCCCCGAAACCAGTGGGACACGCGGAAGGTTCTTC	CASSPETSGTRGRFF
NA	few	TRBV9	TRBJ2-1	TGTGCCAGCAGCGGTTCGGAGCGCCCCAGCTCCTACAATGAGCAGTTCTTC	CASSGSERPSSYNEQFF
NA	few	TRBV7-2	TRBJ2-7	TGTGCCAGCAGTTCCAAAGGGTCTACATGGAGGGAGCAGTACTTC	CASSSKGSTWREQYF
TRBD1	NA	TRBV18	TRBJ2-1	TGTGCCAGCTCATGGGACAGGGACAATGAGCAGTTCTTC	CASSWDRDNEQFF
NA	few	TRBV20-1	TRBJ2-1	TGCAGTGCTAACCCGTACAATGAGCAGTTCTTC	CSANPYNEQFF
NA	NA	TRBV20-1	TRBJ2-1	TGCAGTGCTAGCGGGAGTCTTGAGCAGTTCTTC	CSASGSLEQFF